These T cell receptor beta chains were read from a single sample in a study of cytomegalovirus exposure and HLA in healthy donors. Using immunoSEQ multiplex PCR, the repertoire was profiled, and TCRdb retains in-frame clones only, with some absent. The sample has fewer than 85,000 clones, 95% to 97% seen once. Input material: PBMCs. These receptors were obtained from a woman under 30 in good health and CMV-seronegative. Both conserved end residues are part of each CDR3. Each record gives: V gene, D gene, J gene, clone size, CDR3 protein, CDR3 DNA. The D gene is left open where the match is weak. Clone sizes are given selectively: once, few, many, or a class where the clone is expanded.

TRBV7-8	TRBD2	TRBJ2-3	.	CASSLEGLAGPSSTDTQYF	TGTGCCAGCAGCTTAGAGGGACTAGCGGGACCTAGTAGCACAGATACGCAGTATTTT
TRBV19	TRBD2	TRBJ2-7	.	CATSGSLFLEQYF	TGTGCCACCAGCGGGAGCCTTTTCTTAGAGCAGTACTTC
TRBV6-6	.	TRBJ2-1	once	CASSPSATEQFF	TGTGCCAGCAGCCCTAGCGCAACTGAGCAGTTCTTC
TRBV6-6	.	TRBJ2-7	.	CASSYLARNAQQYF	TGTGCCAGCAGTTATTTAGCTCGGAACGCTCAGCAGTACTTC
TRBV10-3	TRBD2	TRBJ2-3	.	CAIGHGTSDTDTQYF	TGTGCCATCGGGCACGGGACTAGCGACACAGATACGCAGTATTTT
TRBV2	.	TRBJ2-7	.	CASRALEGYEQYF	TGTGCCAGCAGGGCGCTGGAGGGGTACGAGCAGTACTTC
TRBV10-2	TRBD2	TRBJ2-1	.	CASSGGTSGRGVQFF	TGCGCCAGCAGTGGCGGGACTAGCGGGAGGGGTGTACAGTTCTTC
TRBV2	TRBD2	TRBJ2-3	once	CASSHGTSGLTTDTQYF	TGTGCCAGCAGCCATGGGACTAGCGGGTTGACCACAGATACGCAGTATTTT
TRBV10-3	TRBD2	TRBJ2-1	.	CAISLAGEAYNEQFF	TGTGCCATCAGTTTAGCGGGAGAGGCCTACAATGAGCAGTTCTTC
TRBV5-1	TRBD1	TRBJ2-3	.	CASSWGTAGTDTQYF	TGCGCCAGCAGCTGGGGGACAGCCGGCACAGATACGCAGTATTTT
TRBV10-3	.	TRBJ2-2	.	CAIKAALLGGELFF	TGTGCCATCAAAGCGGCCTTACTGGGCGGGGAGCTGTTTTTT
TRBV7-9	TRBD1	TRBJ2-7	.	CASSLPGQGLYEQYF	TGTGCCAGCAGCCTCCCGGGACAGGGCCTCTACGAGCAGTACTTC
TRBV28	TRBD1	TRBJ1-2	.	CASRWTGPYGYTF	TGTGCCAGCAGGTGGACAGGACCCTATGGCTACACCTTC
TRBV5-1	.	TRBJ2-5	.	CASGDLRVETQYF	TGCGCCAGCGGAGACCTGCGGGTGGAGACCCAGTACTTC
TRBV6-4	.	TRBJ1-2	.	CASSDSPRTPNYGYTF	TGTGCCAGCAGTGACTCGCCCCGGACTCCTAACTATGGCTACACCTTC
TRBV27	.	TRBJ2-5	.	CASSVPGQETQYF	TGTGCCAGCAGTGTACCGGGCCAAGAGACCCAGTACTTC
TRBV9	TRBD1	TRBJ2-7	.	CASSSGTGGYEQYF	TGTGCCAGCAGCTCCGGGACAGGGGGCTACGAGCAGTACTTC
TRBV27	.	TRBJ2-2	.	CASSLSPGANTGELFF	TGTGCCAGCAGTTTATCGCCCGGGGCGAACACCGGGGAGCTGTTTTTT
TRBV7-2	TRBD2	TRBJ2-1	.	CASSLGPPRGGNEQFF	TGTGCCAGCAGCTTAGGTCCTCCGCGCGGGGGGAATGAGCAGTTCTTC
TRBV7-9	TRBD2	TRBJ2-1	.	CASSLTGGGYNEQFF	TGTGCCAGCAGCTTAACGGGCGGGGGATACAATGAGCAGTTCTTC
TRBV9	TRBD2	TRBJ2-2	.	CASSVLAGGAGELFF	TGTGCCAGCAGCGTGCTAGCGGGGGGAGCCGGGGAGCTGTTTTTT
TRBV6-6	.	TRBJ2-7	.	CASGRDTLSYEQYF	TGTGCCAGCGGTCGGGACACTCTCTCCTACGAGCAGTACTTC
TRBV5-1	.	TRBJ2-7	.	CASSLANSGYEQYF	TGCGCCAGCAGCTTGGCCAATTCGGGCTACGAGCAGTACTTC
TRBV18	TRBD2	TRBJ2-7	.	CASSPWEAGSYEQYF	TGTGCCAGCTCACCGTGGGAAGCGGGATCCTACGAGCAGTACTTC
TRBV6-5	.	TRBJ2-5	.	CASSYLETQYF	TGTGCCAGCAGTTACCTGGAGACCCAGTACTTC
TRBV6-1	.	TRBJ2-1	.	CASSETGVAYNEQFF	TGTGCCAGCAGTGAAACGGGGGTGGCTTACAATGAGCAGTTCTTC
TRBV7-9	.	TRBJ2-5	.	CASSARLGEAQETQYF	TGTGCCAGCAGCGCCCGATTGGGGGAGGCGCAAGAGACCCAGTACTTC
TRBV6-4	.	TRBJ2-1	once	CASNSNGGEQFF	TGTGCCAGCAATTCCAACGGGGGTGAGCAGTTCTTC
TRBV28	.	TRBJ2-5	once	CASSLAWTDLQKTQYF	TGTGCCAGCAGTCTCGCGTGGACAGACCTCCAAAAAACCCAGTACTTC
TRBV7-2	TRBD2	TRBJ2-7	.	CASSKGRAGVPEQYF	TGTGCCAGCAGCAAAGGGCGAGCGGGGGTGCCCGAGCAGTACTTC
TRBV10-1	.	TRBJ1-6	.	CASSVGDTRRAPLHF	TGCGCCAGCAGTGTGGGGGACACGCGAAGGGCACCCCTCCACTTT
TRBV6-5	.	TRBJ2-5	once	CASSETIGGEQYF	TGTGCCAGCAGTGAGACGATAGGGGGGGAGCAGTACTTC
TRBV9	.	TRBJ1-6	.	CASGEDRGNSPLHF	TGTGCCAGCGGTGAAGACCGAGGGAATTCACCCCTCCACTTT
TRBV27	TRBD2	TRBJ2-2	.	CANSFGLAINTGELFF	TGTGCCAACAGTTTTGGACTAGCCATCAACACCGGGGAGCTGTTTTTT
TRBV25-1	TRBD1	TRBJ1-3	.	CASSPPPGTAGNTIYF	TGTGCCAGCAGTCCCCCCCCCGGGACAGCTGGAAACACCATATATTTT
TRBV7-8	TRBD1	TRBJ1-1	.	CASSFFTGGKDSTEAFF	TGTGCCAGCAGCTTCTTTACAGGGGGTAAGGATAGCACTGAAGCTTTCTTT
TRBV19	.	TRBJ1-2	.	CASRADFNYGYTF	TGTGCCAGTAGGGCAGACTTTAACTATGGCTACACCTTC
TRBV25-1	TRBD2	TRBJ2-7	.	CASSAGLAGGPHEQYF	TGTGCCAGCAGTGCCGGACTAGCGGGAGGGCCCCACGAGCAGTACTTC
TRBV6-1	TRBD1	TRBJ2-3	.	CASRETTGFVRDTQYF	TGTGCCAGCAGGGAAACGACAGGGTTTGTTAGAGATACGCAGTATTTT
TRBV6-5	.	TRBJ2-5	.	CASSSAEETQYF	TGTGCCAGCAGCTCAGCGGAAGAGACCCAGTACTTC
TRBV14	.	TRBJ2-5	.	CASSQERVSQETQYF	TGTGCCAGCAGCCAAGAACGGGTCAGCCAAGAGACCCAGTACTTC
TRBV9	TRBD2	TRBJ2-2	.	CASSVPLAGGRTGELFF	TGTGCCAGCAGCGTTCCCCTAGCGGGAGGGCGAACCGGGGAGCTGTTTTTT
TRBV5-5	.	TRBJ2-7	.	CASSFSLGTIPPYEQYF	TGTGCCAGCAGCTTCTCTCTTGGGACAATACCGCCCTACGAGCAGTACTTC
TRBV18	.	TRBJ2-7	.	CASSLVRVHEQYF	TGTGCCAGCTCGCTTGTCAGGGTCCACGAGCAGTACTTC
TRBV11-2	TRBD1	TRBJ1-5	.	CASSLDRPDRDQPQHF	TGTGCCAGCAGCTTAGATAGGCCCGACAGGGACCAGCCCCAGCATTTT
TRBV9	.	TRBJ2-5	.	CASSGGPFSGDVRETQYF	TGTGCCAGCAGCGGAGGGCCCTTTAGTGGGGATGTACGAGAGACCCAGTACTTC
TRBV11-2	.	TRBJ2-7	.	CASSLEAAATYEQYF	TGTGCCAGCAGCTTAGAAGCGGCAGCAACCTACGAGCAGTACTTC
TRBV7-9	.	TRBJ2-2	.	CASRKRETTGELFF	TGTGCCAGCAGGAAACGGGAGACGACCGGGGAGCTGTTTTTT
TRBV6-5	.	TRBJ2-1	.	CASSFALAAAYNEQFF	TGTGCCAGCAGTTTCGCCCTCGCGGCGGCATACAATGAGCAGTTCTTC
TRBV5-5	.	TRBJ2-1	.	CASSLSGQLYNEQFF	TGTGCCAGCAGCTTGTCCGGACAGCTATACAATGAGCAGTTCTTC
TRBV19	.	TRBJ1-1	.	CASSIGGVEAFF	TGTGCCAGTAGTATAGGGGGGGTTGAAGCTTTCTTT
TRBV4-2	.	TRBJ2-1	.	CASSQALASYNEQFF	TGTGCCAGCAGCCAGGCCCTAGCGAGCTACAATGAGCAGTTCTTC
TRBV7-6	TRBD2	TRBJ2-3	.	CASSSRLAPSTDTQYF	TGTGCCAGCAGCAGTCGACTAGCGCCAAGCACAGATACGCAGTATTTT
TRBV7-9	.	TRBJ2-1	.	CASRNGATRDNEQFF	TGTGCCAGCAGAAACGGCGCCACTAGGGACAATGAGCAGTTCTTC
TRBV5-1	TRBD2	TRBJ2-3	once	CASGLGESDTQYF	TGCGCCAGTGGACTAGGCGAGTCCGATACGCAGTATTTT
TRBV25-1	.	TRBJ1-6	.	CASRQGNNSPLHF	TGTGCCAGCAGGCAGGGTAACAATTCACCCCTCCACTTT